What follows are 30 T cell receptor beta chains derived from one specimen sequenced in a study of blood T cells in healthy people across ages. Together with a sample-barcoded 5' primer, a J-beta primer mix was included in a second PCR lasting roughly 6 to 12 cycles. In TCRdb, the 5' RACE reads were re-called with MiXCR into one record per CDR3 protein. The repertoire holds hundreds of thousands of distinct CDR3 sequences, with about 34% as singletons. The sequenced sample consisted of blood. Receptor source: a young man in good health.

Only a few counts were recorded for this clonotype. The chain has TRBV4-1 and TRBJ2-7; D is uncertain. Trimming pared 1 base from V and 3 bases from J, leaving 10 bases between. Germline CDR1 MGHRA, CDR2 YSYEKL. The CDR3 sequence is 14 residues long. CDR3 protein: CASSQGARNYEQYF. For the CDR3, the DNA is TGCGCCAGCAGCCAAGGGGCCAGGAACTACGAGCAGTACTTC.

This clonotype came up many times. The V gene is TRBV7-2, the J gene TRBJ1-2; possible D gene TRBD1, 5 bases. V was cut by 1 base and J by 0 bases, with 9 bases left in between. The germline CDR1 and CDR2 sequences are SGHTA and FQGNSA. The CDR3 loop spans 15 amino acids. CDR3 in DNA: TGTGCCAGCAGCTTAGGGGGCAGCCCTAACTATGGCTACACCTTC. This codes for CASSLGGSPNYGYTF.

The V and J genes are TRBV5-1 and TRBJ2-1; TRBD1 aligns across 7 bases. The germline V gene has CDR1 SGHRS and CDR2 YFSETQ. V trimming: 3 bases; J trimming: 7 bases; junction bases outside the gene matches: 16. CDR3 length equals 17 residues. DNA of the CDR3: TGCGCCAGCAGCTCCGGAATCCAAGAGGGGGCCGAGAATGAGCAGTTCTTC. This codes for CASSSGIQEGAENEQFF.

This clonotype was counted ten times or more. The V call is TRBV5-6, the J call TRBJ1-5; D unresolved. This CDR3 comprises 17 residues. The V gene's germline CDR1 is SGHDT and CDR2 YYEEEE. V dropped 1 base and J dropped 0 bases, with 14 bases sitting between them. For the CDR3, the DNA is TGTGCCAGCAGCTTGTTCGTTAGCGCAGATAGCAATCAGCCCCAGCATTTT. Protein: CASSLFVSADSNQPQHF.

This clonotype has only a few counts. The chain joins TRBV12-3 or TRBV12-4 to TRBJ2-1, with 8 positions matching TRBD2. The trim removed 3 bases at V and 4 bases at J, leaving 5 bases unmatched. There are 15 residues in the CDR3. The DNA of the CDR3 is TGTGCCAGCAGTTTCGCGGGGGGATCTTACAATGAGCAGTTCTTC. Its translation is CASSFAGGSYNEQFF.

The gene calls are TRBV11-2 and TRBJ1-1, with 7 nucleotides matching TRBD1. This CDR3 is 18 amino acids long. The V segment lost 2 bases and the J segment 2 bases; nucleotides outside the gene matches: 14. Germline loops: CDR1 SGHAT, CDR2 FQNNGV. CDR3 nucleotide sequence: TGTGCCAGCAGCTTACTTACCCCCCGACAGGGTTTAAACACTGAAGCTTTCTTT. Protein product: CASSLLTPRQGLNTEAFF.

The table lists this clonotype with many counts. This chain connects TRBV28 to TRBJ2-3; D is uncertain. Germline-derived CDR1 and CDR2 are MDHEN and SYDVKM. CDR3 length: 12 amino acids. With 8 bases removed from V and 2 bases from J, the gap between germline ends came to 8 bases. CDR3 protein: CASGSSTDTQYF. In DNA form, the CDR3 reads TGTGCCAGCGGGTCTTCCACAGATACGCAGTATTTT.

This clonotype showed up many times. The chain combines TRBV7-2 with TRBJ2-3; D is unclear. This CDR3 spans 14 amino acids. The ends were cut back, 0 bases at V and 0 bases at J, with 4 bases in the middle. CDR1 is SGHTA, CDR2 FQGNSA, per germline. The chain's CDR3 is CASSLAASTDTQYF. DNA for the CDR3: TGTGCCAGCAGCTTAGCGGCGAGCACAGATACGCAGTATTTT.

The chain uses TRBV7-9 and TRBJ1-1, with unresolved D. The CDR3 covers 13 residues. CDR1 is SEHNR and CDR2 is FQNEAQ in the germline V gene (reference sequence). The V and J ends lost 5 bases and 0 bases respectively, with 7 bases between them. The DNA of the CDR3 is TGTGCCAGCAGCCAGCAGATGAACACTGAAGCTTTCTTT. Protein sequence: CASSQQMNTEAFF.

This clonotype came up a few times. The rearrangement uses TRBV12-3 or TRBV12-4 and TRBJ1-2; D call uncertain. The CDR3 loop spans 14 amino acids. Trimming took off 1 base at V and 6 bases at J, with 12 bases between the two ends. CDR3 sequence reads: CASSLGISGDGYTF. The CDR3 DNA sequence: TGTGCCAGCAGTTTAGGCATAAGTGGAGATGGCTACACCTTC.

This clonotype was recorded only once. Given the absence of the conserved phenylalanine or tryptophan at the CDR3 end, a read error is likely. The DNA is left out, because the CDR3 cannot be placed on it with certainty; the CDR3 is given as TCRdb lists it. The chain combines TRBV24-1 with TRBJ2-1; the table calls TRBD1, which could not be checked here. The CDR3 has 16 residues if both end residues are counted. Germline-derived CDR1 and CDR2 are KGHDR and SFDVKD. The CDR3: CATSDPGQGTRYTFGS.

The table lists this clonotype with many counts. The CDR3 DNA is TGTGCCAGCAGCCAACACTACGAGCAGTACTTC. Translation: CASSQHYEQYF. V is TRBV14 and J is TRBJ2-7; the D is unclear. The germline V and J ends were trimmed by 2 bases and 3 bases, with 2 bases remaining between them. The CDR3 totals 11 residues. Germline-derived CDR1 and CDR2 are SGHDN and FVKESK.

This clonotype was found a few times. This chain joins TRBV5-1 and TRBJ2-7; perhaps TRBD2 as D (5 bases). CDR3 size: 15 residues. Germline V CDR1 and CDR2: SGHRS, YFSETQ. Trimming cost V 0 bases and J 2 bases, with 12 bases left between them. The CDR3 region is CASSLAPGNPYEQYF. As DNA, the CDR3 is TGCGCCAGCAGCTTGGCCCCGGGGAATCCCTACGAGCAGTACTTC.

V is TRBV6-2 or TRBV6-3 and J is TRBJ1-1; possible D gene TRBD1, 6 bases. This CDR3 contains 13 residues. CDR1 and CDR2 (germline): MNHEY, SVGEGT. Trimming took off 3 bases at V and 6 bases at J, with 11 bases between the two ends. The CDR3 sequence: CASSYQGISEAFF. DNA of the CDR3: TGTGCCAGCAGTTATCAGGGGATCTCTGAAGCTTTCTTT.

The chain has TRBV20-1 and TRBJ2-7, with D uncertain. This CDR3 is built from 14 residues. V lost 3 bases and J 0 bases, leaving 12 bases between the germline ends. From germline, CDR1 is DFQATT and CDR2 SNEGSKA (reference sequence). Here the CDR3 reads CSASTRLSSYEQYF. CDR3 sequence (DNA): TGCAGTGCTAGTACGAGGCTTAGCTCCTACGAGCAGTACTTC.

Remarks on this clonotype: This may come from a read error, since a much larger clone is one base off. J is TRBJ2-3 and V is TRBV29-1; TRBD2 might be the D (6 bases). Germline loops: CDR1 SQVTM, CDR2 ANQGSEA. This CDR3 has 12 amino acids. DNA for the CDR3: TGCAGCGCGGGACTGCACACAGATATGCAGTATTTT. Translation gives CSAGLHTDMQYF.

This clonotype has at least ten counts. The chain recombines TRBV12-3 or TRBV12-4 with TRBJ2-1; tentatively, D is TRBD2 (6 bases). The CDR3 runs 16 residues. V was cut by 4 bases and J by 0 bases, with 13 bases left in between. Written as DNA, the CDR3 is TGTGCCAGCAGTTGGGACTCCCGAAGCTCCTACAATGAGCAGTTCTTC. Its protein is CASSWDSRSSYNEQFF.

The chain has TRBV7-2 and TRBJ1-1, with D tentatively TRBD1 (5 bases). The CDR3 totals 17 residues. The V end was cut by 4 bases, the J end by 1 base, with 19 bases between. CDR1 is SGHTA, CDR2 FQGNSA, per germline. The CDR3 here is CASSSPGLQSRNTEAFF. The CDR3 bases are TGTGCCAGCAGCTCCCCGGGACTACAGTCCCGGAACACTGAAGCTTTCTTT.

This rearrangement joins TRBV12-3 or TRBV12-4 to TRBJ2-2; 7 bases map to TRBD2. The V segment lost 1 base and the J segment 4 bases; nucleotides outside the gene matches: 3. The CDR3 extends over 15 amino acids. DNA for the CDR3: TGTGCCAGCAGTTTAGAGGGAGGGGCCACCGGGGAGCTGTTTTTT. Residues: CASSLEGGATGELFF.

This chain links TRBV19 with TRBJ1-1; 8 nucleotides match TRBD1. Germline lookup yields CDR1 LNHDA and CDR2 SQIVND (reference sequence). The CDR3 is 15 residues long. V was pared by 5 bases and J by 6 bases, with 11 bases of the junction left unmatched. This CDR3 is CASSPTGGRRAEAFF. CDR3 nucleotides: TGTGCCAGTAGTCCCACAGGGGGGAGGAGAGCTGAAGCTTTCTTT. Supplemented by reference TRBV19 and TRBJ1-1, the full variable domain reads DGGITQSPKYLFRKEGQNVTLSCEQNLNHDAMYWYRQDPGQGLRLIYYSQIVNDFQKGDIAEGYSVSREKKESFPLTVTSAQKNPTAFYLCASSPTGGRRAEAFFGQGTRLTVV.

This chain joins TRBV12-3 or TRBV12-4 and TRBJ1-3, with D possibly being TRBD1 (5 bases). V was cut by 7 bases and J by 0 bases, with 16 bases left in between. The CDR3 consists of 16 residues. DNA for the CDR3: TGTGCCAGCACCACCTTCAGGGTCGCCTCTGGAAACACCATATATTTT. Amino acid sequence: CASTTFRVASGNTIYF.

The gene calls are TRBV6-2 or TRBV6-3 and TRBJ2-3; D possibly corresponds to TRBD1 (8 bases). CDR3 size: 17 residues. The V gene's germline CDR1 is MNHEY and CDR2 SVGEGT. Trimming cost V 2 bases and J 8 bases, with 23 bases left between them. CDR3 residues: CASSYEGGDRTNLTQYF. DNA of the CDR3: TGTGCCAGCAGTTACGAGGGAGGGGACAGGACTAATCTTACGCAGTATTTT.

This clonotype was counted a few times. CDR3 nucleotides: TGTGCCAGCAGCTTGTTTAGGGGGGCCGGCACAGATACGCAGTATTTT. Translated, it gives CASSLFRGAGTDTQYF. The V call is TRBV7-8, the J call TRBJ2-3; D possibly matches TRBD1 or TRBD2 (6 bases each). CDR3 length: 16 residues. Trimming pared 3 bases from V and 1 base from J, leaving 14 bases between. CDR1 SGHVS and CDR2 FQNEAQ come from the germline V gene. Drawing the rest from reference TRBV7-8 and TRBJ2-3, the complete variable domain is GAGVSQSPRYKVAKRGQDVALRCDPISGHVSLFWYQQALGQGPEFLTYFQNEAQLDKSGLPSDRFFAERPEGSVSTLKIQRTQQEDSAVYLCASSLFRGAGTDTQYFGPGTRLTVL.

This chain connects TRBV5-1 to TRBJ2-7; maybe TRBD2 (5 bases). This CDR3 has 13 residues. The V end was cut by 4 bases, the J end by 3 bases, with 11 bases between. Germline CDR1 is SGHRS and CDR2 is YFSETQ. DNA for the CDR3: TGCGCCAGCAGCACCGGGATCAACTACGAGCAGTACTTC. Its translation is CASSTGINYEQYF.

The chain employs TRBV7-2 and TRBJ1-1; D uncertain. This CDR3 spans 14 amino acids. Germline values: CDR1 SGHTA, CDR2 FQGNSA. Trimming took 5 bases from V and 4 from J, leaving 14 bases between them. The CDR3 bases are TGTGCCAGCAGCCCCGCGGGATGGGTCACTGAAGCTTTCTTT. Encoded protein: CASSPAGWVTEAFF.

This clonotype was found many times. The V call is TRBV27, the J call TRBJ2-1; D possibly corresponds to TRBD1 (6 bases). From germline, CDR1 is MNHEY and CDR2 SMNVEV (reference sequence). The CDR3 has 14 residues. The V end lost 6 bases, the J end lost 3 bases, and 12 bases lay between the germline ends. The DNA of the CDR3 is TGTGCCAGCAGCCTCGGGACACGCTACAATGAGCAGTTCTTC. Protein: CASSLGTRYNEQFF.

The CDR3 loop is CASSRGVLNEKLFF. CDR3 bases: TGTGCCAGCAGTCGAGGGGTCCTTAATGAAAAACTGTTTTTT. The rearrangement links TRBV27 to TRBJ1-4; the D gene is possibly TRBD1 (5 bases). V was pared by 5 bases and J by 4 bases, with 11 bases between. The CDR3 is 14 residues long. Germline CDR1 MNHEY, CDR2 SMNVEV (reference sequence).

Comments on this clonotype: A read error may produce the germline difference seen at one junction end. This chain uses TRBV7-8 with TRBJ1-1; D is unclear. The CDR3 has 12 residues. Looked up from germline, CDR1 is SGHVS and CDR2 is FQNEAQ. The CDR3 sequence is CTSSTIVAEAFF. The CDR3 region has the DNA TGTACCAGCAGCACGATCGTCGCTGAAGCTTTCTTT.

A few counts support this clonotype. The V call is TRBV28, the J call TRBJ1-1; maybe TRBD1 (5 bases). Germline V gene data show CDR1 as MDHEN and CDR2 as SYDVKM. The CDR3 has 16 amino acids. Trimming removed 2 bases at V and 2 bases at J, with 15 bases between. The CDR3, as DNA: TGTGCCAGCAGTTTAAGAGATACGGGGGGAAACACTGAAGCTTTCTTT. As protein: CASSLRDTGGNTEAFF.

Only a few counts were recorded for this clonotype. V gene TRBV14 combines with J gene TRBJ1-4; D gene unclear. The CDR3 has 13 residues. Germline CDR1 and CDR2: SGHDN and FVKESK. V lost 1 base, J lost 13 bases, and 13 bases lay in between. The CDR3 bases are TGTGCCAGCAGCCAAGTAGAGTATACGGGACTGTTTTTT. Protein product: CASSQVEYTGLFF.